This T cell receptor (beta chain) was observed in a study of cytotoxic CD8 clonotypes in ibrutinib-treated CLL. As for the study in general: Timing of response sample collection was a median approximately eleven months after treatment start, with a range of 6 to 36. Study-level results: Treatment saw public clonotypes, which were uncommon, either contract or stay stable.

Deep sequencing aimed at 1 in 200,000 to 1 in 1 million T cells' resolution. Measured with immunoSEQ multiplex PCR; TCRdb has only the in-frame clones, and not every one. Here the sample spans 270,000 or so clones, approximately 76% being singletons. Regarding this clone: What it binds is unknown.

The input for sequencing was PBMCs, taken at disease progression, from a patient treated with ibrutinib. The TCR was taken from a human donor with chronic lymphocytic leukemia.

CDR3 in DNA: TGTGCCAGCAGCTCCCGCGGGAGGACGGACACTGAAGCTTTCTTT. Translating gives CASSSRGRTDTEAFF. V gene TRBV7-6 combines with J gene TRBJ1-1; no firm D call. This CDR3 comprises 15 residues. Germline CDR1 is SGHVS and CDR2 is FNYEAQ. Trimming cost V 4 bases and J 3 bases, with 15 bases left between them.